Listed below are T cell receptor beta chains from one sample, sequenced in a study of T cells in Graves' hyperthyroidism and ophthalmopathy. TCRdb called the multiplex PCR reads again in MiXCR, with one record for every CDR3 protein. The table lists around 600,000 distinct CDR3 sequences, 14% of them singletons. What was sequenced was blood. These receptors were taken from a woman under 30 with Graves' ophthalmopathy. CDR3s include the opening cysteine and the closing phenylalanine or tryptophan. The D gene is left open where the match is weak. Size values are once, few and many counts, or a class for expanded clones, and some rows have none.

abundance	v_gene	j_gene	d_gene	len	CDR3aa
NA	TRBV4-2	TRBJ2-1	TRBD2	16	CASSHVGLAAYNEQFF
NA	TRBV9	TRBJ2-3	NA	13	CASSALSGDTQYF
many	TRBV7-9	TRBJ2-7	NA	14	CASSFPPDSYEQYF
once	TRBV4-1	TRBJ2-1	NA	16	CASSQAIRRGHNEQFF
NA	TRBV7-3	TRBJ2-1	TRBD2	15	CASSLTSGRNNEQFF
many	TRBV12-3/TRBV12-4	TRBJ1-1	NA	13	CASSPYASPEAFF
many	TRBV27	TRBJ2-5	NA	15	CASSLEGTLQETQYF
NA	TRBV4-2	TRBJ2-3	TRBD2	16	CASSQGTSGRGDTQYF
many	TRBV7-2	TRBJ1-5	NA	15	CASSLPRRANQPQHF
NA	TRBV15	TRBJ1-1	TRBD1	12	CATSSGQGSAFF
few	TRBV9	TRBJ1-6	NA	12	CASSVESTPLHF
few	TRBV28	TRBJ2-4	TRBD1	20	CASSSPITPDRRPPKNIQYF
NA	TRBV4-1	TRBJ2-1	NA	13	CASSQEVSEKQFF
many	TRBV27	TRBJ2-7	NA	12	CASSPPGGEQYF
many	TRBV7-3	TRBJ2-1	TRBD2	16	CASSLGLAGALNEQFF
few	TRBV9	TRBJ2-1	TRBD2	17	CASSASASGRRFNEQFF
NA	TRBV6-5	TRBJ2-7	TRBD2	21	CASSYSRGWTSGRALPYEQYF